This entry describes one T cell receptor (beta chain). The CDR3 has 14 residues. Germline loops: CDR1 SGHTA, CDR2 FQGNSA. The V end was cut by 5 bases, the J end by 4 bases, with 12 bases between. The repertoire was sequenced with immunoSEQ multiplex PCR; TCRdb's copy has only in-frame clones and lacks some. This sample carries about 98,000 clones, 70% to 80% of them seen once, and the ten largest clones take 10%. The sample comes from a study of control samples from healthy donors and cancer patients. The receptor comes from a woman aged 30 to 39 in good health. Sequencing was performed on blood. The rearrangement uses TRBV7-2 and TRBJ2-1; D gene unclear. The CDR3 loop is CASSRGVDYNEQFF. The CDR3 nucleotides are TGTGCCAGCAGCAGAGGTGTAGATTACAATGAGCAGTTCTTC.